Listed here is a single T cell receptor (beta chain). Per the original data handling: Amplifying reference gene primers gave estimates of nucleated cell counts. Profiling relied on immunoSEQ multiplex PCR, and the TCRdb table lists in-frame clones only, not all of them. For V, J and clone size, that table is used; D and trimming come from the DNA. Here the sample spans 250,000 or so clones, approximately 82% being singletons. V gave up 5 bases and J gave up 1 base; unmatched junction bases: 11. CDR1 and CDR2 from the germline V gene are LGHNT and FRNRAP. The CDR3 is made up of 17 amino acids. This specimen belongs to a study of blood T cell repertoires in COVID-19. Study overall: Spain, Italy and the United States supplied samples that represented acute and convalescent COVID-19. Nucleic acid was either cDNA or gDNA, and it came from T cells, B-cell-depleted T cells, or PBMCs.

J is TRBJ1-2 and V is TRBV12-5; 9 nucleotides line up with TRBD1. This clonotype originated in a young woman with acute or convalescent COVID-19. Sequenced sample: peripheral blood. CDR3: CASGPGTGRPFNYGYTF. The CDR3 coding sequence is TGTGCTAGTGGTCCCGGGACAGGGAGGCCCTTTAACTATGGCTACACCTTC.